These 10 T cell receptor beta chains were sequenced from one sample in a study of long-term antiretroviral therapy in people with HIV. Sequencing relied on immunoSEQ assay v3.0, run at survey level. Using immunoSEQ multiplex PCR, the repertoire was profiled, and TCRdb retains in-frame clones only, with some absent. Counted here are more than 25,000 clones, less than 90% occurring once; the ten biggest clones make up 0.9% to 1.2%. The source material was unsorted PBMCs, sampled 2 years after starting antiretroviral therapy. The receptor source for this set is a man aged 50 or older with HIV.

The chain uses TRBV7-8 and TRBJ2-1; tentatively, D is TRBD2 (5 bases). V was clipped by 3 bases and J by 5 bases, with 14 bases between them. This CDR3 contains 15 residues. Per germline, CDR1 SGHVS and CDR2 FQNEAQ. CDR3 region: CASSFRLSNDNEQFF. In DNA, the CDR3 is TGTGCCAGCAGCTTTAGACTAAGCAATGACAATGAGCAGTTCTTC. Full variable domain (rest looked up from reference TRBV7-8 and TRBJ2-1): GAGVSQSPRYKVAKRGQDVALRCDPISGHVSLFWYQQALGQGPEFLTYFQNEAQLDKSGLPSDRFFAERPEGSVSTLKIQRTQQEDSAVYLCASSFRLSNDNEQFFGPGTRLTVL.

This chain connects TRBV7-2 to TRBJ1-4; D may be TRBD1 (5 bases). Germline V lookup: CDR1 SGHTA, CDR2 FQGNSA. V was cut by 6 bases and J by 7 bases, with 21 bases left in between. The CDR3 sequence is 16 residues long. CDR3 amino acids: CASSYRSRAPGEKLFF. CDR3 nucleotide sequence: TGTGCCAGCAGTTATAGAAGCAGGGCGCCTGGTGAAAAACTGTTTTTT.

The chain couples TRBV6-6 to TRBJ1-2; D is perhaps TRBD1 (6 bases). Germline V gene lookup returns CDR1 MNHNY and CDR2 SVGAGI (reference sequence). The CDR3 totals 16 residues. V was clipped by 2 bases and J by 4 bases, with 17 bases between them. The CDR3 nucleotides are TGTGCCAGCAGTTACCCTTCGGGCAGGGGCGTCTATGGCTACACCTTC. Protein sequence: CASSYPSGRGVYGYTF.

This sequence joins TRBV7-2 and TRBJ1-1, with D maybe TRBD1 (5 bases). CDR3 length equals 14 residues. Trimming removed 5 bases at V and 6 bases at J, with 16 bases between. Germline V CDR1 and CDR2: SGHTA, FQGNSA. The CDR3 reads CASSPERGDAEAFF. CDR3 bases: TGTGCCAGCAGCCCAGAACGGGGGGACGCTGAAGCTTTCTTT. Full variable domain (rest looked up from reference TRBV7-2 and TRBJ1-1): GAGVSQSPSNKVTEKGKDVELRCDPISGHTALYWYRQSLGQGLEFLIYFQGNSAPDKSGLPSDRFSAERTGGSVSTLTIQRTQQEDSAVYLCASSPERGDAEAFFGQGTRLTVV.

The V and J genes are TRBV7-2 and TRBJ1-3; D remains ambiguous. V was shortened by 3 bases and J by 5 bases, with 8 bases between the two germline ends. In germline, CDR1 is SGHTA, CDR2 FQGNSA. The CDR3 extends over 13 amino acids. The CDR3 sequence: CASSFGQRNTIYF. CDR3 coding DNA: TGTGCCAGCAGCTTTGGGCAAAGAAACACCATATATTTT.

CDR3 DNA sequence: TGCGCCAGCAGCCAAGGACAGGGGGTTACTGAAGCTTTCTTT. It codes for CASSQGQGVTEAFF. The chain carries TRBV4-3 and TRBJ1-1, with TRBD1 matching over 9 bases. Germline loops: CDR1 LGHNA, CDR2 YSLEER. This CDR3 contains 14 residues. V gave up 1 base and J gave up 5 bases; unmatched junction bases: 2.

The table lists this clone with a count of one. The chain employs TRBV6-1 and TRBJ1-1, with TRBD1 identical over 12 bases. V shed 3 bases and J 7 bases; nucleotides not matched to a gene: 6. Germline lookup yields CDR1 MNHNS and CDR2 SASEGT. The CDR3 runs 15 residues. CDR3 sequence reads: CASSDPGQGAGEAFF. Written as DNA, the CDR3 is TGTGCCAGCAGTGATCCGGGACAGGGGGCGGGTGAAGCTTTCTTT.

CDR3 sequence reads: CASSATGLGTEAFF. CDR3 sequence (DNA): TGCGCCAGCAGCGCGACAGGGTTGGGCACTGAAGCTTTCTTT. The gene calls are TRBV10-2 and TRBJ1-1; 7 bases agree with TRBD1. Germline V lookup: CDR1 WSHSY, CDR2 SAAADI. This CDR3 has 14 residues. Trimming at V came to 6 bases and at J to 4 bases, leaving 8 bases not matched to a gene.

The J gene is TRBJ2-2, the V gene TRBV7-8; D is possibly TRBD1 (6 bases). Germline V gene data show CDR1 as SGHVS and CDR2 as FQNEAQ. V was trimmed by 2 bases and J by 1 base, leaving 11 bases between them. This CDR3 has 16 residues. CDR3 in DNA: TGTGCCAGCAGCTTATTTGGCAGGGGGAACACCGGGGAGCTGTTTTTT. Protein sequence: CASSLFGRGNTGELFF.

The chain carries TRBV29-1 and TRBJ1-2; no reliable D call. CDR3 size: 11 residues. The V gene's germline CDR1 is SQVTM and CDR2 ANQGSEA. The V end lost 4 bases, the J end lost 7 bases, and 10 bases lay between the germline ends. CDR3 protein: CSVVLTVGYTF. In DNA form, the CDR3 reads TGCAGCGTTGTTCTTACAGTTGGCTACACCTTC.